One and the same sample provided the 20 T cell receptor beta chains below, sequenced in a study of T cells expressing NK-cell markers. Reprocessing the 5' RACE reads, TCRdb reports a single entry for every CDR3 protein and omits DNA. This repertoire includes under 500,000 distinct CDR3 sequences. The source material was blood T cells: a sorted CD56 or NKG2C T cell subset, CD4+ or CD8+ T cells, or bulk PBMC T cells (not recorded which). The receptors come from a woman aged 18-70 years in good health.

This chain links TRBV20-1 with TRBJ1-2; the D call of TRBD1 rests on TCRdb alone, since no DNA is present to check it. This CDR3 has 14 residues. The V gene's germline CDR1 is DFQATT and CDR2 SNEGSKA (reference sequence). The CDR3 protein is CSAAMGGINYGYTF.

This chain connects TRBV19 to TRBJ2-7; TCRdb proposes TRBD2, but this gene call is untestable without DNA. The CDR3 sequence is 14 residues long. Germline V gives CDR1 LNHDA, CDR2 SQIVND (reference sequence). The CDR3 protein is CASRTSGGGHEQYF. Full variable domain (missing parts from reference TRBV19 and TRBJ2-7): DGGITQSPKYLFRKEGQNVTLSCEQNLNHDAMYWYRQDPGQGLRLIYYSQIVNDFQKGDIAEGYSVSREKKESFPLTVTSAQKNPTAFYLCASRTSGGGHEQYFGPGTRLTVT.

V usage is TRBV28 and J usage is TRBJ1-1; TCRdb lists TRBD1, though no DNA is available to test this call. Germline V gives CDR1 MDHEN, CDR2 SYDVKM. This CDR3 comprises 15 residues. CDR3 protein: CASSFSGWVNTEAFF.

The chain recombines TRBV7-8 with TRBJ1-2. This CDR3 is 14 amino acids long. In germline, CDR1 is SGHVS, CDR2 FQNEAQ. The CDR3 here is CASSLGSQQYGYTF. Drawing the rest from reference TRBV7-8 and TRBJ1-2, the complete variable domain is GAGVSQSPRYKVAKRGQDVALRCDPISGHVSLFWYQQALGQGPEFLTYFQNEAQLDKSGLPSDRFFAERPEGSVSTLKIQRTQQEDSAVYLCASSLGSQQYGYTFGSGTRLTVV.

This sequence joins TRBV19 and TRBJ1-1. Germline CDR1 LNHDA, CDR2 SQIVND (reference sequence). The CDR3 consists of 14 residues. CDR3 loop: CASSTYIQNTEAFF.

This chain connects TRBV20-1 to TRBJ2-7; there is no DNA to check the TCRdb D call of TRBD2. This CDR3 contains 17 residues. CDR1 and CDR2 (germline): DFQATT, SNEGSKA (reference sequence). The CDR3 sequence: CSARGLAEGYSVYEQYF.

The CDR3: CSATGEAGNTIYF. J is TRBJ1-3 and V is TRBV20-1. The length of the CDR3 is 13 residues. CDR1 and CDR2 (germline): DFQATT, SNEGSKA (reference sequence).

This chain links TRBV30 with TRBJ2-1; TCRdb lists TRBD2, though no DNA is available to test this call. The CDR3 is 17 residues long. Germline lookup yields CDR1 GTSNPN and CDR2 SVGIG (reference sequence). The CDR3 protein is CAWTSSGTSFNGGEQFF.

The chain employs TRBV25-1 and TRBJ2-1. The CDR3 is 13 amino acids. The germline CDR1 and CDR2 sequences are MGHDK and SYGVNS. Here the CDR3 reads CASSSYSNNEQFF.

The chain employs TRBV14 and TRBJ2-2; TCRdb picks TRBD2, but there is no DNA to check that call. Germline CDR1 and CDR2: SGHDN and FVKESK. This CDR3 region has 18 residues. This chain's CDR3 is CASSPQTWTSRNTGELFF.

The chain couples TRBV20-1 to TRBJ2-3. The CDR3 is 12 residues long. Germline lookup yields CDR1 DFQATT and CDR2 SNEGSKA (reference sequence). CDR3 amino acids: CSARGAEDTQYF.

The V gene is TRBV10-3, the J gene TRBJ2-7; the TCRdb D gene call, TRBD2, has no DNA to confirm it. Germline CDR1 is ENHRY and CDR2 is SYGVKD. The CDR3 totals 13 residues. The CDR3 loop is CAMTSGEGLEQYF.

The chain has TRBV9 and TRBJ2-3; TCRdb proposes TRBD1, but this gene call is untestable without DNA. The CDR3 has 16 amino acids. Germline lookup yields CDR1 SGDLS and CDR2 YYNGEE. This CDR3 is CASSVDVGGHTDTQYF.

CDR3 protein: CASSQGWTPSWETQYF. The chain has TRBV3-1 and TRBJ2-5; TCRdb indicates TRBD1, and absent DNA this call remains unverified. Germline V gene lookup returns CDR1 LGHDT and CDR2 YNNKEL (reference sequence). The CDR3 extends over 16 amino acids.

The V and J genes are TRBV6-2 or TRBV6-3 and TRBJ1-2; checking the TCRdb D call of TRBD1 is not possible without DNA. The germline CDR1 and CDR2 sequences are MNHEY and SVGEGT. CDR3 length equals 13 residues. The CDR3 is CASRKTVNYGYTF.

The CDR3 loop is CASSFPGNGIPGPQPQHF. V usage is TRBV28 and J usage is TRBJ1-5. Germline CDR1 and CDR2: MDHEN and SYDVKM. This CDR3 comprises 18 residues.

The chain uses TRBV20-1 and TRBJ2-3. CDR3 length: 14 amino acids. Germline-derived CDR1 and CDR2 are DFQATT and SNEGSKA (reference sequence). CDR3 sequence reads: CSARDVKFTDTQYF.

The chain has TRBV27 and TRBJ2-7; checking the TCRdb D call of TRBD1 is not possible without DNA. This CDR3 region has 15 residues. From germline, CDR1 is MNHEY and CDR2 SMNVEV (reference sequence). The chain's CDR3 is CASSPYTTGDYEQYF.

This chain links TRBV11-2 with TRBJ2-5; TCRdb selects TRBD1, and the lack of DNA leaves this call unchecked. There are 16 residues in the CDR3. CDR1 SGHAT and CDR2 FQNNGV come from the germline V gene. CDR3 sequence reads: CASSYRDRVGQETQYF.

The CDR3 sequence is CASSPGTGSEAFF. The J gene is TRBJ1-1, the V gene TRBV6-6; TCRdb selects TRBD1, and the lack of DNA leaves this call unchecked. In germline, CDR1 is MNHNY, CDR2 SVGAGI (reference sequence). CDR3 length equals 13 residues.